These 5 T cell receptor beta chains share one sample of origin, sequenced in a study of OX40 agonist ivuxolimab in advanced cancers. Generated by immunoSEQ multiplex PCR, the TCRdb table keeps only in-frame clones and is missing some. The repertoire holds roughly 79,000 clones, with about 85% as singletons. This material consisted of CD4+ or CD8+ T cells sorted from blood, taken in a trial of the OX40 agonist ivuxolimab. Every receptor here comes from an adult with an advanced solid tumor such as melanoma, head and neck, liver or kidney cancer.

The chain couples TRBV19 to TRBJ2-1; 10 bases align to TRBD1. Germline V CDR1 and CDR2: LNHDA, SQIVND (reference sequence). The CDR3 loop spans 17 amino acids. J lost 5 bases, V lost 5 bases, and 12 bases had no gene match. Here the CDR3 DNA reads TGTGCCAGTAGTTTTCCTCCGGGACAGGGGATCCACAATGAGCAGTTCTTC. This gives the protein CASSFPPGQGIHNEQFF.

The V call is TRBV6-5, the J call TRBJ1-6, with D unclear. The CDR3 spans 14 residues. V was cut by 6 bases and J by 0 bases, with 6 bases left in between. Germline CDR1 reads MNHEY; CDR2 reads SVGAGI. CDR3 loop: CASSSSSYNSPLHF. The CDR3 DNA reads TGTGCCAGCAGCTCAAGCTCCTATAATTCACCCCTCCACTTT.

This chain links TRBV6-5 with TRBJ1-5; TRBD1 might be the D (6 bases). V was clipped by 7 bases and J by 6 bases, with 13 bases between them. The CDR3 runs 13 residues. Germline V gene data show CDR1 as MNHEY and CDR2 as SVGAGI. The CDR3 sequence: CASIGQWSQPQHF. In DNA form, the CDR3 reads TGTGCCAGCATAGGACAGTGGAGTCAGCCCCAGCATTTT.

The gene calls are TRBV4-1 and TRBJ2-3; D uncertain. Germline-derived CDR1 and CDR2 are MGHRA and YSYEKL. With 1 base removed from V and 0 bases from J, the gap between germline ends came to 8 bases. CDR3 length: 15 amino acids. CDR3 DNA: TGCGCCAGCAGCCAAGTGGACGGGAGCACAGATACGCAGTATTTT. Its translation is CASSQVDGSTDTQYF.

The gene calls are TRBV5-1 and TRBJ2-1; 8 positions match TRBD2. The V gene's germline CDR1 is SGHRS and CDR2 YFSETQ. The CDR3 extends over 14 amino acids. With 4 bases clipped from V and 8 bases from J, the junction kept 8 bases outside the gene matches. CDR3 residues: CASSTGLATHEQFF. CDR3 nucleotide sequence: TGCGCCAGCAGCACAGGACTAGCTACCCATGAGCAGTTCTTC.